The 14 T cell receptor beta chains in this list originate from one sample, sequenced in a study of early T cells in non-severe SARS-CoV-2 infection. TCRdb reanalysed the 5' RACE reads using MiXCR and keeps one entry per CDR3 protein. In the table there are tens of thousands of distinct CDR3 sequences, 4.5% of which are singletons. The sequencing input was whole blood. These TCRs come from an adult who was a healthcare worker with PCR-confirmed SARS-CoV-2 infection or an uninfected control (not recorded which).

This clonotype was seen ten or more times. This chain links TRBV7-3 with TRBJ2-7; 9 nucleotides align to TRBD2. Germline CDR1 is SGHTA and CDR2 is FQGTGA. Trimming took 1 base from V and 3 from J; bases not matched to a gene: 7. This CDR3 comprises 16 residues. CDR3 sequence reads: CASSLMPSGRFYEQYF. The CDR3 DNA is TGTGCCAGCAGCTTAATGCCGAGCGGGAGGTTCTACGAGCAGTACTTC.

This clonotype was detected many times. This sequence joins TRBV7-6 and TRBJ2-2, with no clear D. This CDR3 spans 14 amino acids. V lost 3 bases to trimming and J lost 2 bases, with 7 bases between them. The germline gives CDR1 SGHVS, CDR2 FNYEAQ. In nucleotides, the CDR3 is TGTGCCAGCAGCTTCGCGCTTAACACCGGGGAGCTGTTTTTT. As protein: CASSFALNTGELFF.

This clonotype was detected only a few times. The chain uses TRBV7-6 and TRBJ2-3, with 9 positions matching TRBD2. Germline V gene lookup returns CDR1 SGHVS and CDR2 FNYEAQ. The CDR3 spans 16 residues. Losses at the gene ends were 3 bases for V and 3 bases for J; bases not matched to a gene: 7. The CDR3 is CASSLTGSGRTDTQYF. The CDR3 DNA is TGTGCCAGCAGCTTGACGGGTAGCGGGAGAACAGATACGCAGTATTTT. The full variable domain, completed using reference TRBV7-6 and TRBJ2-3, is GAGVSQSPRYKVTKRGQDVALRCDPISGHVSLYWYRQALGQGPEFLTYFNYEAQQDKSGLPNDRFSAERPEGSISTLTIQRTEQRDSAMYRCASSLTGSGRTDTQYFGPGTRLTVL.

This clonotype was recorded at least ten times. This rearrangement joins TRBV24-1 to TRBJ2-7; D is ambiguous. Trimming stripped 9 bases from V and 8 bases from J, with 13 bases between. Germline V gives CDR1 KGHDR, CDR2 SFDVKD. The CDR3 loop spans 11 amino acids. The CDR3 nucleotides are TGTGCCACCCTCAGCCAAAGGAAGCAGTACTTC. It encodes CATLSQRKQYF.

This clonotype was counted ten times or more. The V gene is TRBV7-3, the J gene TRBJ2-3, with TRBD2 matching 7 bases. Germline V gene sequence: CDR1 SGHTA, CDR2 FQGTGA. The CDR3 spans 14 residues. V trimming: 5 bases; J trimming: 4 bases; junction bases outside the gene matches: 6. This CDR3 is CASSTRLASDTQYF. CDR3 nucleotides: TGTGCCAGCAGCACTCGACTAGCTTCAGATACGCAGTATTTT.

Ten or more counts support this clonotype. The rearrangement uses TRBV20-1 and TRBJ1-5, with TRBD1 identical over 8 bases. Germline V CDR1 and CDR2: DFQATT, SNEGSKA (reference sequence). Germline trimming cut 6 bases from V and 2 bases from J; bases unmatched to any gene: 6. CDR3 length: 14 amino acids. CDR3 nucleotides: TGCAGTGCCACCGGACAGGGCGGCAATCAGCCCCAGCATTTT. Protein: CSATGQGGNQPQHF.

This clonotype has just a few counts. The chain is built from TRBV7-9 and TRBJ2-3; D gene uncertain. The CDR3 extends over 14 amino acids. Germline-derived CDR1 and CDR2 are SEHNR and FQNEAQ (reference sequence). V was cut by 0 bases and J by 6 bases, with 10 bases left in between. DNA of the CDR3: TGTGCCAGCAGCTTAGCCCGCCCGGATGATACGCAGTATTTT. This gives the protein CASSLARPDDTQYF.

This clonotype was seen many times. The V call is TRBV11-2, the J call TRBJ1-3; D uncertain. Germline-derived CDR1 and CDR2 are SGHAT and FQNNGV. The CDR3 runs to 15 residues. The V end was cut by 0 bases, the J end by 0 bases, with 6 bases between. The CDR3 is CASSLDPRSGNTIYF. The CDR3 DNA is TGTGCCAGCAGCTTAGATCCGCGCTCTGGAAACACCATATATTTT.

The sample holds many counts of this clonotype. The chain uses TRBV5-1 and TRBJ2-3; D gene uncertain. From germline, CDR1 is SGHRS and CDR2 YFSETQ. V was shortened by 0 bases and J by 3 bases, with 5 bases between the two germline ends. This CDR3 has 13 amino acids. DNA of the CDR3: TGCGCCAGCAGCTTGGAGGGTACAGATACGCAGTATTTT. Its translation is CASSLEGTDTQYF.

Ten or more counts support this clonotype. Written as DNA, the CDR3 is TGTGCCAGCAGTCGGGACAGGGTGGACAATGAGCAGTTCTTC. It encodes CASSRDRVDNEQFF. This chain joins TRBV12-3 or TRBV12-4 and TRBJ2-1; TRBD1 aligns across 9 bases. This CDR3 contains 14 residues. With 5 bases clipped from V and 5 bases from J, the junction kept 4 bases outside the gene matches.

This clonotype showed up many times. The V and J genes are TRBV7-8 and TRBJ2-1, with D possibly TRBD2 on 5 matching bases. The germline CDR1 and CDR2 sequences are SGHVS and FQNEAQ. The CDR3 runs 17 residues. Trimming removed 1 base at V and 5 bases at J, with 18 bases between. As DNA, the CDR3 is TGTGCCAGCAGCTTAGATTCCGGGATTACAACGAACAATGAGCAGTTCTTC. Its protein is CASSLDSGITTNNEQFF.

With respect to this clonotype: A much larger clone differs from this one at a single base, so this may be a read error. This is likely a read error, given that the CDR3 carries no conserved phenylalanine or tryptophan at its end. CDR3 nucleotide sequence: TGTGCCAGCAGCTTCCGGGACCCCTACGAGCAGTACTCC. As protein: CASSFRDPYEQYS. The V call is TRBV5-5, the J call TRBJ2-7; tentatively, D is TRBD1 or TRBD2 (5 bases each). Per germline, CDR1 SGHKS and CDR2 YYEKEE (reference sequence). The CDR3 spans 13 residues. V gave up 2 bases and J gave up 2 bases, with 8 bases separating them.

Many counts were recorded for this clonotype. J is TRBJ2-4 and V is TRBV11-3; 12 nucleotides align to TRBD2. Germline V gene lookup returns CDR1 SGHNT and CDR2 YENEEA. This CDR3 region has 14 residues. The trim removed 3 bases at V and 7 bases at J, leaving 1 base unmatched. CDR3 protein: CASSLTSGSNIQYF. CDR3 in DNA: TGTGCCAGCAGCTTGACTAGCGGGAGTAACATTCAGTACTTC.

In this sample, this clonotype turned up many times. This rearrangement joins TRBV30 to TRBJ1-6, with D possibly being TRBD1 (5 bases). In germline, CDR1 is GTSNPN, CDR2 SVGIG (reference sequence). The CDR3 is made up of 17 amino acids. V was shortened by 1 base and J by 0 bases, with 13 bases between the two germline ends. CDR3: CAWSAWRGTSYNSPLHF. For the CDR3, the DNA is TGTGCCTGGAGTGCTTGGAGGGGAACCTCCTATAATTCACCCCTCCACTTT.